A selection of T cell receptor beta chains follows, all from one sample in a study of OX40 agonist ivuxolimab in advanced cancers. Some clones are missing from TCRdb's copy, which holds only in-frame ones; the method was immunoSEQ multiplex PCR. There are 85,000 to 95,000 clones in the sample; roughly nine tenths occur only once, and 2.6% lies in the top ten. The material sequenced was CD4+ or CD8+ T cells sorted from blood, taken in a trial of the OX40 agonist ivuxolimab. The receptors derive from an adult with an advanced solid tumor such as melanoma, head and neck, liver or kidney cancer. Both conserved end residues are part of each CDR3. A D gene is named only where the DNA matches it firmly. Only part of the rows carry a size: once, few, many, or a class if the clone is expanded.

D gene,J gene,clone size,V gene,CDR3 protein,CDR3 DNA
TRBD1,TRBJ1-1,.,TRBV29-1,CSVGGQPNTEAFF,TGCAGCGTTGGGGGACAGCCGAACACTGAAGCTTTCTTT
TRBD1,TRBJ2-6,.,TRBV27,CASSLIGQGESGANVLTF,TGTGCCAGCAGCCTTATCGGACAGGGGGAATCTGGGGCCAACGTCCTGACTTTC
.,TRBJ1-5,.,TRBV18,CASSRGGNQPQHF,TGTGCCAGCTCGAGGGGGGGCAATCAGCCCCAGCATTTT
TRBD2,TRBJ2-7,.,TRBV15,CATRAGTSRYEQYF,TGTGCCACCAGGGCCGGGACTAGCAGATACGAGCAGTACTTC
.,TRBJ1-5,few,TRBV7-2,CASSVEVNQPQHF,TGTGCCAGCAGCGTCGAAGTGAATCAGCCCCAGCATTTT
.,TRBJ2-5,.,TRBV18,CASSAIRGETQYF,TGTGCCAGCTCAGCAATAAGGGGCGAGACCCAGTACTTC
.,TRBJ2-5,.,TRBV7-6,CASSGGETQYF,TGTGCCAGCAGCGGGGGAGAGACCCAGTACTTC
TRBD1,TRBJ2-7,.,TRBV19,CASSKNRDRVNEQYF,TGTGCCAGTAGTAAGAACCGGGACAGGGTCAACGAGCAGTACTTC
.,TRBJ1-2,.,TRBV5-1,CASSLDSSSSYGYTF,TGCGCCAGCAGCTTAGACAGCTCTTCCTCCTATGGCTACACCTTC
.,TRBJ1-5,.,TRBV18,CASSPPGGNQPQHF,TGTGCCAGCTCACCACCAGGGGGCAATCAGCCCCAGCATTTT
TRBD1,TRBJ1-3,.,TRBV29-1,CSVAGQAGNTIYF,TGCAGCGTTGCGGGACAGGCAGGAAACACCATATATTTT
.,TRBJ1-4,few,TRBV6-6,CATLWEGGGEKLFF,TGTGCCACCCTATGGGAAGGGGGTGGTGAAAAACTGTTTTTT
.,TRBJ2-1,.,TRBV25-1,CASSTRSDNEQFF,TGTGCCAGCAGTACCAGATCGGACAATGAGCAGTTCTTC
.,TRBJ2-3,.,TRBV19,CASSEVRTDTQYF,TGTGCCAGTAGTGAGGTCAGAACAGATACGCAGTATTTT
TRBD2,TRBJ2-6,.,TRBV30,CAWRRGSGEVSGANVLTF,TGTGCCTGGCGCCGTGGAAGCGGGGAGGTCTCTGGGGCCAACGTCCTGACTTTC
.,TRBJ2-7,.,TRBV6-6,CASSSRGTNEQYF,TGTGCCAGCAGTTCCAGGGGTACCAACGAGCAGTACTTC
.,TRBJ2-7,.,TRBV4-1,CASPQRTPGTAYEQYF,TGCGCCAGCCCGCAAAGGACCCCCGGAACCGCGTACGAGCAGTACTTC
TRBD1,TRBJ2-7,.,TRBV10-3,CAISESTGNSYEQYF,TGTGCCATCAGTGAGTCGACAGGGAACTCCTACGAGCAGTACTTC
.,TRBJ1-2,once,TRBV27,CASSPSERGIYGYTF,TGTGCCAGCAGTCCCTCGGAGCGGGGGATCTATGGCTACACCTTC
TRBD1,TRBJ1-5,.,TRBV30,CAWSPGTGGSQPQHF,TGTGCCTGGAGCCCCGGGACAGGGGGAAGTCAGCCCCAGCATTTT
.,TRBJ2-2,.,TRBV30,CAWSGGPNTGELFF,TGTGCCTGGAGTGGAGGGCCGAACACCGGGGAGCTGTTTTTT
.,TRBJ2-3,.,TRBV5-6,CASSFFVTRTDTQYF,TGTGCCAGCAGCTTCTTCGTAACTAGAACAGATACGCAGTATTTT
.,TRBJ2-7,.,TRBV28,CASSSSDRTYEQYF,.
.,TRBJ2-7,.,TRBV9,CASSGAAASSYEQYF,TGTGCCAGCAGCGGGGCAGCCGCTAGCTCCTACGAGCAGTACTTC
TRBD2,TRBJ2-3,.,TRBV27,CATKGGASTDTQYF,TGTGCCACCAAGGGAGGGGCGAGCACAGATACGCAGTATTTT
.,TRBJ2-7,.,TRBV5-1,CASSSAGGGEQYF,TGCGCCAGCAGCTCGGCAGGGGGAGGCGAGCAGTACTTC
.,TRBJ1-1,few,TRBV11-2,CASTDPGTFTEAFF,TGTGCCAGCACCGACCCTGGGACGTTCACTGAAGCTTTCTTT
TRBD1,TRBJ2-7,.,TRBV28,CASSSSGQSYEQYF,TGTGCCAGCAGTAGCTCGGGACAGAGCTACGAGCAGTACTTC
.,TRBJ1-4,.,TRBV19,CASSSLDEKLFF,TGTGCCAGTAGTTCCTTAGATGAAAAACTGTTTTTT
.,TRBJ2-7,once,TRBV7-9,CASSLGQADQQYF,TGTGCCAGCAGTCTGGGGCAGGCGGACCAGCAGTACTTC
.,TRBJ1-2,.,TRBV30,CAWTGKGLSNYGYTF,TGTGCCTGGACAGGGAAAGGGCTTTCTAACTATGGCTACACCTTC
.,TRBJ1-1,.,TRBV7-8,CASRKGFGNTEAFF,TGTGCCAGCAGGAAGGGGTTTGGGAACACTGAAGCTTTCTTT
TRBD1,TRBJ1-1,.,TRBV7-2,CASSPGQGSTEAFF,TGTGCCAGCAGCCCAGGACAGGGGTCCACTGAAGCTTTCTTT
.,TRBJ1-1,.,TRBV6-5,CASSYGGATTNTEAFF,TGTGCCAGCAGTTATGGGGGGGCGACTACTAACACTGAAGCTTTCTTT
.,TRBJ1-5,.,TRBV28,CASSLPRGVGNQPQHF,TGTGCCAGCAGTTTACCTCGAGGGGTTGGGAATCAGCCCCAGCATTTT
TRBD1,TRBJ1-2,few,TRBV30,CAWSRGLANYGYTF,TGTGCCTGGAGTAGGGGGCTGGCTAACTATGGCTACACCTTC
TRBD2,TRBJ2-1,.,TRBV5-4,CASRSDAGAPNEQFF,TGTGCCAGCAGGTCCGACGCGGGAGCGCCCAATGAGCAGTTCTTC
.,TRBJ1-1,once,TRBV6-5,CASSNTGRTEAFF,TGTGCCAGCAGCAATACAGGGAGGACTGAAGCTTTCTTT
TRBD1,TRBJ2-7,.,TRBV19,CASSVTTGGQYEQYF,TGTGCCAGTAGTGTCACGACAGGGGGCCAGTACGAGCAGTACTTC
TRBD1,TRBJ1-1,.,TRBV28,CASSDPGTVNTEAFF,TGTGCCAGCAGCGATCCCGGGACAGTCAACACTGAAGCTTTCTTT
.,TRBJ2-2,.,TRBV11-1,CASSFNQGATGELFF,TGTGCCAGCAGCTTCAATCAGGGAGCGACCGGGGAGCTGTTTTTT
TRBD1,TRBJ2-7,.,TRBV11-3,CASSPWTGYEQYF,TGTGCCAGCAGCCCTTGGACAGGCTACGAGCAGTACTTC
.,TRBJ2-5,.,TRBV19,CAPGCGETQYF,TGTGCCCCTGGCTGTGGAGAGACCCAGTACTTC
TRBD1,TRBJ2-5,.,TRBV2,CASGLDRGEETQYF,TGTGCCAGCGGGCTAGACAGGGGCGAAGAGACCCAGTACTTC
TRBD1,TRBJ1-1,.,TRBV30,CAWSRDTGGAFF,TGTGCCTGGAGTAGGGACACAGGGGGCGCTTTCTTT
TRBD1,TRBJ2-2,.,TRBV7-2,CASSLAGTVNTGELFF,TGTGCCAGCAGCTTGGCCGGGACAGTGAACACCGGGGAGCTGTTTTTT
TRBD2,TRBJ2-3,.,TRBV5-1,CASSLDAGADTQYF,TGCGCCAGCAGCCTTGACGCGGGAGCAGATACGCAGTATTTT
TRBD1,TRBJ1-4,.,TRBV2,CASSGGQGTNEKLFF,TGTGCCAGCAGTGGAGGACAGGGGACTAATGAAAAACTGTTTTTT